This TCR beta chain was sequenced in a study of blood T cells in healthy people across ages (dated by TCRdb to between 2014 and 2016). Regarding the complete study: Template switching captured roughly one uniquely barcoded TCR beta cDNA molecule per two T cells in model experiments. Using the same blood draw, the study looked at two additional independent replicas of 1 million unique cDNA reads for two donors, one aged 18 to 29 and the other aged 80 or older. The study measured age-related changes in TCR beta repertoire diversity using deep sequencing normalized with unique cDNA molecular identifiers. To avoid experimental bias, donors of different ages were randomly spread across the sequencing lanes. The donors were split into four age groups: young (average about 16 years), middle-aged (roughly 42), aged (over 55) and long-lived (approximately 80).

Donors were a few dozen systemically healthy Caucasian individuals from Russia aged roughly 6 to 90 years. Each donor gave about 11 milliliters of peripheral blood, drawn into EDTA-treated Vacutainer tubes. Ficoll-Paque density-gradient centrifugation was used to isolate PBMCs, with at least 7 million per sample. Total RNA was extracted from PBMCs with Trizol reagent, with at least 5 micrograms obtained per sample. For every donor, flow cytometry on a PBMC aliquot measured the percentage of naive CD45RAhigh/CD27high T cells. A remark on this clonotype: There is no known antigen for this receptor. Per-base qualities were not stored, and no clone one base away is much larger.

The method behind the library was 5' RACE. The listed sequencing device is Illumina HiSeq 2500. A second about 7 to 11 cycle PCR used a sample-barcoded 5' primer and a J-beta primer mix. A unique molecular identifier was introduced onto each TCR beta cDNA molecule by a template-switch 5' adaptor carrying 12 random nucleotides. Each sample yielded at least 2.5 million CDR3-containing paired-end reads. The Mint cDNA synthesis kit, primed by a TRBC-specific oligonucleotide, was used to synthesize first-strand cDNA from all RNA. All cDNA was treated with uracil-DNA glycosylase and then went through a first 18-cycle PCR with the universal primers M1SS and BC2_uni_R. The authors' analysis ran thus. For normalization, 1 million high-quality reads, each with a distinct molecular identifier, were randomly selected from each sample. Reads with shared molecular identifiers were discarded instead of being binned into consensus sequences. CDR3 identification, clonotype clustering and error correction used MiTCR with a Q25 quality threshold and the strictest error-elimination algorithm. A nonparametric unseen species model using Euler transformation provided a lower-bound estimate of total TCR beta diversity. TCRdb reran the public reads through fastp at Q25 and MiXCR, keeping productive beta chains. Rows are combined by CDR3 protein, so each entry shows the most common genes and DNA. In this record, the V and J calls reflect TCRdb's handling and not the investigators' own analysis. Recorded for this sample are hundreds of thousands of distinct CDR3 sequences; around 32% of them occurred a single time. The ten largest clones add up to 15% of the sample.

The CDR3 spans 16 residues, from the cysteine through the phenylalanine. Only CDR3 DNA is held: 48 bases, read in frame from base 1. Trimming takes 11 bases from V and 0 bases from J, and the germline ends sit 23 bases apart. CDR1 LGHDT and CDR2 YNNKEL were looked up in the germline V gene (reference sequence). Results and caveats for the whole study, not just this receptor: Because the CMV infection status of the donors was unknown, age-related changes in expanded clonotypes may potentially have been confounded. A strong correlation was found between observed TCR beta diversity and the percentage of naive T cells measured by flow cytometry. Bulk unsorted PBMC profiling prevented conclusive comparison of naive and antigen-experienced compartments. Estimates of total diversity based on one million sequenced T cells were considered lower bounds and underestimates. Compared with the aged group, the long-lived group had more naive CD4+ T cells, fewer expanded clones and increased TCR diversity, suggesting age selection. As age increased, observed TCR beta diversity per million T cells dropped in a roughly linear way, and a significant reduction was already evident by age around 41.

This receptor was identified in an elderly woman in good health. Donor details come from another sample of the same person, matched by shared clones. The material sequenced was blood. This sequence uses TRBV3-1 and TRBJ2-7; a tentative D match to TRBD2 spans 6 bases. The CDR3 in this case is CAGRQEGRGYSYEQYF. The nucleotide sequence reads as follows: TGTGCCGGCCGCCAAGAAGGACGGGGGTACTCCTACGAGCAGTACTTC.